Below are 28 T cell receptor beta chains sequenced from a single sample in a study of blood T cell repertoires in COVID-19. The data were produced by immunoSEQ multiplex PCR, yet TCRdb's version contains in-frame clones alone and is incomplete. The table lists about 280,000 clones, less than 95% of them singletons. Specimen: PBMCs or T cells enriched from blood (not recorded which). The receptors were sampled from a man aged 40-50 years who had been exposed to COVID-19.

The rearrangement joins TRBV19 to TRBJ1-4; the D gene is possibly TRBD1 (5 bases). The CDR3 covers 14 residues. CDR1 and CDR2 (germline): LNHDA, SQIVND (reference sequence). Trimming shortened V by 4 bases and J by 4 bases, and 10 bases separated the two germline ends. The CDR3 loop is CASSTGLNNEKLFF. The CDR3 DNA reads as TGTGCCAGTAGTACGGGACTGAATAATGAAAAACTGTTTTTT.

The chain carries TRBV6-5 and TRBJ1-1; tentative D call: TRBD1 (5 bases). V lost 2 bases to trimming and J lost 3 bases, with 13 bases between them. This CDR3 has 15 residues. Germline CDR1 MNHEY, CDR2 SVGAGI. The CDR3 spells CASSYVGTADTEAFF. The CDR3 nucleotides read TGTGCCAGCAGTTACGTCGGGACTGCTGACACTGAAGCTTTCTTT.

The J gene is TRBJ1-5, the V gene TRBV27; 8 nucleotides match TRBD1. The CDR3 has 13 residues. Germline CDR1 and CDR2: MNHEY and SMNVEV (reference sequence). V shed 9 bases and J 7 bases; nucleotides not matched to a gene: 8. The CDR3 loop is CASFRGRGQPQHF. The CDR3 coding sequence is TGTGCCAGTTTCAGGGGGCGGGGGCAGCCCCAGCATTTT.

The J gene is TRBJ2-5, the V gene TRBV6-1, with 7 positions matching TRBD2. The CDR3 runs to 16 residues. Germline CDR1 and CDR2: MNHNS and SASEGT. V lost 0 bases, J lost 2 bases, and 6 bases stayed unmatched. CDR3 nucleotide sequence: TGTGCCAGCAGTGAAGCCAGACTAGCTAGGCAAGAGACCCAGTACTTC. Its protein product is CASSEARLARQETQYF.

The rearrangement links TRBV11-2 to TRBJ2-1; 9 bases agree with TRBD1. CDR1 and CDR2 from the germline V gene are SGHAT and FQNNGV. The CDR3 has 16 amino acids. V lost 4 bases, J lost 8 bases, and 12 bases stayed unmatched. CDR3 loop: CASSSPRTGVGDEQFF. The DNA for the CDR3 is TGTGCCAGCAGCTCCCCGAGGACAGGGGTCGGCGATGAGCAGTTCTTC.

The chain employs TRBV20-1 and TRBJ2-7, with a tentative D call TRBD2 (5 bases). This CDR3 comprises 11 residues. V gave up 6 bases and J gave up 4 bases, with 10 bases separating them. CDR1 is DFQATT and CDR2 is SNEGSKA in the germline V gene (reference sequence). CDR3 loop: CSATTGYEQYF. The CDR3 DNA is TGCAGTGCAACGACGGGGTACGAGCAGTACTTC.

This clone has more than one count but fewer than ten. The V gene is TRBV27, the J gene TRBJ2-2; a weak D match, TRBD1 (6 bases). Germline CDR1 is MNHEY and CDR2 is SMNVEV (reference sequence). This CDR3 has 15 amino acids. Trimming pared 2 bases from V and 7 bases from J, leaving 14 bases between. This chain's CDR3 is CASSLGAGVIGELFF. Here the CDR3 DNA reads TGTGCCAGCAGTTTAGGGGCAGGGGTAATCGGGGAGCTGTTTTTT.

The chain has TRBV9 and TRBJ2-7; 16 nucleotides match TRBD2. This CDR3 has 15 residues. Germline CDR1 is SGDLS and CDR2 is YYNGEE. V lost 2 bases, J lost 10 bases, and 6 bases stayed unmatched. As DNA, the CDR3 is TGTGCCAGCAGCGTTACCGGGACTAGCGGGAGGGCACAGTACTTC. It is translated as CASSVTGTSGRAQYF.

CDR3 sequence (DNA): TGCGCCAGCAGCCCCGGGACAGACGGAAACACCATATATTTT. Translated, it gives CASSPGTDGNTIYF. V and J are TRBV5-1 and TRBJ1-3; 7 bases map to TRBD1. The CDR3 length is 14 residues. The V segment lost 4 bases and the J segment 4 bases; nucleotides outside the gene matches: 5. Germline V gene sequence: CDR1 SGHRS, CDR2 YFSETQ.

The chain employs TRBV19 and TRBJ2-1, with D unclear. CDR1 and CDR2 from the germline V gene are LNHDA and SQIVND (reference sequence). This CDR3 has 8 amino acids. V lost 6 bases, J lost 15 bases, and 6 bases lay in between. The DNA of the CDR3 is TGTGCCAGTAGGCGTACGTTCTTC. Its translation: CASRRTFF.

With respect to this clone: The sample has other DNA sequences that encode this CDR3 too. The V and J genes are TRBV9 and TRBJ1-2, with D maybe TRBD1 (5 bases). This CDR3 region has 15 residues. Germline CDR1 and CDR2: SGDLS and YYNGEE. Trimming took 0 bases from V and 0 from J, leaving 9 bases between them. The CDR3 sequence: CASSVGRDSNYGYTF. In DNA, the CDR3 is TGTGCCAGCAGCGTAGGAAGGGACTCTAACTATGGCTACACCTTC.

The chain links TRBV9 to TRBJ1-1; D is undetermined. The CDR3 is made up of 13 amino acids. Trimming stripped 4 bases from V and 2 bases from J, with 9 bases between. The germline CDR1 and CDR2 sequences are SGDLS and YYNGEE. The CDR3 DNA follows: TGTGCCAGCAGCCCCCATCCCAACACTGAAGCTTTCTTT. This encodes CASSPHPNTEAFF.

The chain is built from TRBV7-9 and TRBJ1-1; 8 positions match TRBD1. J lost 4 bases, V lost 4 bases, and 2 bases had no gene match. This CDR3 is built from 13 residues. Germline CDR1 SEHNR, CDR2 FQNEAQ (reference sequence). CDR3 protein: CASSSGQGTEAFF. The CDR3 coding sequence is TGTGCCAGCAGCTCCGGACAGGGCACTGAAGCTTTCTTT.

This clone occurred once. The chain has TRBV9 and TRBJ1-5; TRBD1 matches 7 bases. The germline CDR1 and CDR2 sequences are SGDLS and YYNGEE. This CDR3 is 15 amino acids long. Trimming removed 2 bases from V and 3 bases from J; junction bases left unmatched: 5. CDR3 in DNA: TGTGCCAGCAGCGTGGGGGGACAGCCCAATCAGCCCCAGCATTTT. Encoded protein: CASSVGGQPNQPQHF.

CDR3 region: CATSGPDGYTF. The CDR3 nucleotides read TGTGCCACCAGTGGTCCTGATGGCTACACCTTC. The chain joins TRBV24-1 to TRBJ1-2; D is undetermined. V lost 5 bases and J 6 bases, leaving 6 bases between the germline ends. Germline values: CDR1 KGHDR, CDR2 SFDVKD. The CDR3 is made up of 11 amino acids.

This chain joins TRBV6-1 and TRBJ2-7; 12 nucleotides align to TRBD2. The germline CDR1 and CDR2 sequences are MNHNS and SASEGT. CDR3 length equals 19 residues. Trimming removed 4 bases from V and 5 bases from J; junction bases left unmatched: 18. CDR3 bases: TGTGCCAGCAGTGTACACCGGGACAGGGTGACTAGCGGGAGAAACGAGCAGTACTTC. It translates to CASSVHRDRVTSGRNEQYF.

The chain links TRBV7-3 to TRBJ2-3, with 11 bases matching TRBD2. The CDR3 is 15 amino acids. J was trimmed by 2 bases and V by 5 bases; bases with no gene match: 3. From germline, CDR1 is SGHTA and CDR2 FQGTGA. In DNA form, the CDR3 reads TGTGCCAGCAGCCGGACTAGCGGGTTCACAGATACGCAGTATTTT. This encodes CASSRTSGFTDTQYF. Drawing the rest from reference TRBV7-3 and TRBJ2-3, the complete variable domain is GAGVSQTPSNKVTEKGKYVELRCDPISGHTALYWYRQSLGQGPEFLIYFQGTGAADDSGLPNDRFFAVRPEGSVSTLKIQRTERGDSAVYLCASSRTSGFTDTQYFGPGTRLTVL.

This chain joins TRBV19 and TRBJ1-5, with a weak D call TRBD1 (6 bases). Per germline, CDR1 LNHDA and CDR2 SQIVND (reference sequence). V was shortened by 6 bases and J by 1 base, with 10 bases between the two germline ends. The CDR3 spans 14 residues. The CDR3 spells CASSRTGSNQPQHF. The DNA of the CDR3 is TGTGCCAGTAGCCGTACAGGGAGCAATCAGCCCCAGCATTTT.

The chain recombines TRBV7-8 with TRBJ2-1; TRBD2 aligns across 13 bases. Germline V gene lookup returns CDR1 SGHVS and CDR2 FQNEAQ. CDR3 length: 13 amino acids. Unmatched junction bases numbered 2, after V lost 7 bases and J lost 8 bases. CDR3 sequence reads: CASNGLAGDEQFF. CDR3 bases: TGTGCCAGCAACGGACTAGCGGGAGATGAGCAGTTCTTC.

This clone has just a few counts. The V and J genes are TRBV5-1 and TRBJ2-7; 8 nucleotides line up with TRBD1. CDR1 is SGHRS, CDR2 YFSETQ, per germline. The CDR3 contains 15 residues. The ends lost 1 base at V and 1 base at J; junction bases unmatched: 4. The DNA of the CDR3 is TGCGCCAGCAGCTTGTCCCGGACAGGGTCCTACGAGCAGTACTTC. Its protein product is CASSLSRTGSYEQYF.

CDR3 DNA: TGCGCCAGCAGCCACAGCGGGGCCCAAGAGACCCAGTACTTC. Amino acid sequence: CASSHSGAQETQYF. The rearrangement joins TRBV5-1 to TRBJ2-5, with 7 bases identical to TRBD2. This CDR3 has 14 residues. Germline V gene lookup returns CDR1 SGHRS and CDR2 YFSETQ. V was clipped by 4 bases and J by 1 base; unmatched bases: 4.

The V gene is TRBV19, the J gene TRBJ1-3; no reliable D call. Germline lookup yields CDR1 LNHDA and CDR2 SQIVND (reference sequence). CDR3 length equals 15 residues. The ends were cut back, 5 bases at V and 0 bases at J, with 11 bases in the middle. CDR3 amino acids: CASSASRLSGNTIYF. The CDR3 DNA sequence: TGTGCCAGTAGTGCAAGCAGGCTCTCTGGAAACACCATATATTTT.

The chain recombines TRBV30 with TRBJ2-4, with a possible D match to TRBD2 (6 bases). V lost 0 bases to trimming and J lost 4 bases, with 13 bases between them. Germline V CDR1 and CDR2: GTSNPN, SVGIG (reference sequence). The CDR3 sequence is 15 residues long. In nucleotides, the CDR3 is TGTGCCTGGAGTGTTGCGGGGTCTGGGAAAAACATTCAGTACTTC. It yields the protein CAWSVAGSGKNIQYF.

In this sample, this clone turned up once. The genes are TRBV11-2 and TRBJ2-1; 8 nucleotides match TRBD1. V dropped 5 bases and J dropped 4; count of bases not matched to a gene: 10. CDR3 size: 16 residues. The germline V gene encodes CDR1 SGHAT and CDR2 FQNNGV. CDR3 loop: CASSTLTGESYNEQFF. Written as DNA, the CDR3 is TGTGCCAGCAGCACGCTGACAGGGGAAAGTTACAATGAGCAGTTCTTC.

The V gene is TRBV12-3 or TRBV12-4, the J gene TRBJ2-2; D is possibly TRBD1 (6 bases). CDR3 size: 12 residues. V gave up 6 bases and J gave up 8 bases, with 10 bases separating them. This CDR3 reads CASRARGGELFF. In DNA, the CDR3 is TGTGCCAGCAGAGCCAGGGGTGGGGAGCTGTTTTTT.

CDR3 nucleotide sequence: TGCGCCAGCAGCCCGACAGGGTACCAAGAGACCCAGTACTTC. This gives the protein CASSPTGYQETQYF. The chain joins TRBV5-1 to TRBJ2-5; 7 bases line up with TRBD1. The V and J ends lost 4 bases and 0 bases, in that order; junction bases with no gene match: 3. Germline V gene sequence: CDR1 SGHRS, CDR2 YFSETQ. The CDR3 has 14 residues.

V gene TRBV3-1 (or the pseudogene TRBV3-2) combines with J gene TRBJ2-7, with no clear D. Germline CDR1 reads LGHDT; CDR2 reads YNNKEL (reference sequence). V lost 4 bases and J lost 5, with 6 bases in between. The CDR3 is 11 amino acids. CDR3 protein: CASSLSHEQYF. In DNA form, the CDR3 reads TGTGCCAGCAGCCTTTCTCACGAGCAGTACTTC.

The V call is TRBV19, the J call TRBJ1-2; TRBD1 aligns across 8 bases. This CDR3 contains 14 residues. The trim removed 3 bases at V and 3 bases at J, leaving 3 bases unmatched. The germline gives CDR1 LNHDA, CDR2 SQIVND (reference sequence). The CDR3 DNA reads TGTGCCAGTAGTATCCAGACAGGGGACTATGGCTACACCTTC. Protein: CASSIQTGDYGYTF.